These 18 T cell receptor beta chains were sequenced from one sample in a study of monozygotic twins with inflammatory bowel disease. TCRdb reprocessed the 5' RACE reads and keeps a single row for each CDR3 protein, giving no DNA. The listing contains around 450,000 distinct CDR3 sequences. Source material: blood. These receptors came from a human donor with ulcerative colitis or Crohn's disease, or a healthy co-twin of an affected twin (not recorded which).

The chain joins TRBV5-1 to TRBJ2-3; as DNA is missing, the TRBD1 call by TCRdb cannot be tested. Germline V gives CDR1 SGHRS, CDR2 YFSETQ. The CDR3 extends over 15 amino acids. CDR3 in amino acids: CASAEGGGLEDTQYF.

Here the CDR3 reads CSARGRSEAFF. This chain uses TRBV20-1 with TRBJ1-1. This CDR3 has 11 amino acids. The V gene's germline CDR1 is DFQATT and CDR2 SNEGSKA (reference sequence).

This chain connects TRBV12-3 or TRBV12-4 to TRBJ1-1; TCRdb proposes TRBD1, but this gene call is untestable without DNA. The CDR3 runs to 14 residues. The CDR3 sequence: CASTLDRVATEAFF.

The chain carries TRBV21-1 and TRBJ2-7. TRBV21-1 is listed as a pseudogene. The CDR3 loop spans 17 amino acids. CDR3 region: CASSKFYVDSFQYEQYF.

The gene calls are TRBV30 and TRBJ1-3; the TCRdb D gene call, TRBD1, has no DNA to confirm it. The CDR3 has 16 amino acids. Germline V gene lookup returns CDR1 GTSNPN and CDR2 SVGIG (reference sequence). The CDR3 spells CACHPEGVNSGNTIYF.

The J gene is TRBJ2-7, the V gene TRBV28; TCRdb gives TRBD2 as the D gene, but with no DNA this cannot be confirmed. Germline assignment: CDR1 MDHEN and CDR2 SYDVKM. This CDR3 has 14 amino acids. The chain's CDR3 is CASSWTSQVYEQYF.

The chain is built from TRBV18 and TRBJ2-2; no DNA is available, so the TRBD2 call from TCRdb remains unchecked. This CDR3 region has 15 residues. Germline CDR1 and CDR2: KGHSH and LQKENI. The CDR3 reads CASSPGRVNTGELFF.

This chain connects TRBV20-1 to TRBJ1-1; no DNA is available, so the TRBD1 call from TCRdb remains unchecked. The germline V gene has CDR1 DFQATT and CDR2 SNEGSKA (reference sequence). The CDR3 is 15 amino acids. This CDR3 is CSARDRGQQNTEAFF.

The chain carries TRBV3-1 and TRBJ2-7. The CDR3 contains 12 residues. The germline V gene has CDR1 LGHDT and CDR2 YNNKEL (reference sequence). The CDR3 sequence: CASSPGFSEQYF.

This chain connects TRBV5-5 to TRBJ1-2. The CDR3 spans 14 residues. Germline-derived CDR1 and CDR2 are SGHKS and YYEKEE (reference sequence). The CDR3 protein is CASSRELLGYGYTF. The full variable domain, with the rest looked up from reference TRBV5-5 and TRBJ1-2, is DAGVTQSPTHLIKTRGQQVTLRCSPISGHKSVSWYQQVLGQGPQFIFQYYEKEERGRGNFPDRFSARQFPNYSSELNVNALLLGDSALYLCASSRELLGYGYTFGSGTRLTVV.

The chain employs TRBV28 and TRBJ1-3; TCRdb lists TRBD1, though no DNA is available to test this call. The CDR3 extends over 11 amino acids. CDR1 and CDR2 from the germline V gene are MDHEN and SYDVKM. The CDR3: CASSLSGDILF.

The J gene is TRBJ1-2, the V gene TRBV7-9; the TCRdb call, TRBD1, lacks DNA for checking. Germline values: CDR1 SEHNR, CDR2 FQNEAQ (reference sequence). This CDR3 region has 15 residues. CDR3 sequence: CASSLALDSVYGYTF.

The chain recombines TRBV7-2 with TRBJ2-2; without DNA, the TCRdb call of TRBD2 cannot be checked. The CDR3 has 17 amino acids. Germline V lookup: CDR1 SGHTA, CDR2 FQGNSA. CDR3 residues: CASSSAGGRPNTGELFF.

J is TRBJ2-2 and V is TRBV29-1. Looked up from germline, CDR1 is SQVTM and CDR2 is ANQGSEA. This CDR3 region has 12 residues. CDR3 in amino acids: CSVDLGGGELFF.

This chain joins TRBV10-3 and TRBJ1-1; there is no DNA to check the TCRdb D call of TRBD1. Germline V gives CDR1 ENHRY, CDR2 SYGVKD. The length of the CDR3 is 13 residues. The CDR3 loop is CAVGDTLNTEAFF.

The genes are TRBV28 and TRBJ2-5; TCRdb's D call, TRBD2, is unchecked because there is no DNA. Germline values: CDR1 MDHEN, CDR2 SYDVKM. There are 15 residues in the CDR3. This CDR3 is CASREGTSQKETQYF. The full variable domain, rest sourced from reference TRBV28 and TRBJ2-5, is DVKVTQSSRYLVKRTGEKVFLECVQDMDHENMFWYRQDPGLGLRLIYFSYDVKMKEKGDIPEGYSVSREKKERFSLILESASTNQTSMYLCASREGTSQKETQYFGPGTRLLVL.

The genes are TRBV7-9 and TRBJ2-3; TCRdb's D call, TRBD1, is unchecked because there is no DNA. The CDR3 totals 15 residues. Germline loops: CDR1 SEHNR, CDR2 FQNEAQ (reference sequence). Here the CDR3 reads CASSSQGVNPDTQYF.

The V and J genes are TRBV6-2 or TRBV6-3 and TRBJ2-3; TCRdb outputs TRBD2, but without DNA this stays unchecked. The length of the CDR3 is 14 residues. Germline loops: CDR1 MNHEY, CDR2 SVGEGT. The CDR3 loop reads CACQPGPAIDTQYF.